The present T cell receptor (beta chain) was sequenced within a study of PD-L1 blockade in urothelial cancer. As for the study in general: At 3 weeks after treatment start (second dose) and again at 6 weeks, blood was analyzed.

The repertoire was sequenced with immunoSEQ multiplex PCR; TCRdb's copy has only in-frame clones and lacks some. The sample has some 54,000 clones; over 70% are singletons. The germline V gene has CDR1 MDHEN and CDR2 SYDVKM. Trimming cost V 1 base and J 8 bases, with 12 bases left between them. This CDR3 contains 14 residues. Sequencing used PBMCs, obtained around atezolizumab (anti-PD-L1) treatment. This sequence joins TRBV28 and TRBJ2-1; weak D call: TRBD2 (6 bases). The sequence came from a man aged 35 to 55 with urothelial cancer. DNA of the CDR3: TGTGCCAGCAGTTTATCAAGCGGCGGGGATGAGCAGTTCTTC. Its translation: CASSLSSGGDEQFF.